The 26 T cell receptor beta chains presented below share a single source sample, sequenced in a study of radiation and T cells in renal cell carcinoma. Time point described: blood 2 weeks post-SBRT. Treatment in this sample: 15 Gy SBRT to primary tumor, nephrectomy 4 weeks later. Libraries were prepared by immunoSEQ multiplex PCR; TCRdb keeps only in-frame clonotypes and omits some of them. Of about 130,000 clones detected, around 89% appear once; the ten largest clones hold about 5%. The source material was blood, sampled from a patient whose treatment included radiotherapy and nephrectomy. The receptors stem from a woman aged 70-85 years with renal cell carcinoma.

The rearrangement links TRBV6-1 to TRBJ1-1, with D possibly matching TRBD1 (6 bases). V lost 7 bases and J lost 6, with 12 bases in between. The CDR3 runs 12 residues. CDR1 is MNHNS and CDR2 is SASEGT in the germline V gene. The CDR3 nucleotides read TGTGCCAGCACCACAGGGATAGCTGAAGCTTTCTTT. Protein: CASTTGIAEAFF.

V and J are TRBV18 and TRBJ2-2; 7 positions agree with TRBD2. V dropped 1 base and J dropped 5; count of bases not matched to a gene: 4. The CDR3 length is 15 residues. Germline loops: CDR1 KGHSH, CDR2 LQKENI. This chain's CDR3 is CASSPHPGGTGELFF. The CDR3 DNA sequence: TGTGCCAGCTCACCACATCCGGGGGGAACCGGGGAGCTGTTTTTT.

The chain has TRBV19 and TRBJ2-1; a possible D gene is TRBD1 (5 bases). V was shortened by 6 bases and J by 7 bases, with 13 bases between the two germline ends. Per the germline V gene, CDR1 is LNHDA and CDR2 is SQIVND (reference sequence). The CDR3 contains 13 residues. Here the CDR3 reads CASSRARENEQFF. The CDR3 bases are TGTGCCAGTAGCAGGGCCAGGGAAAATGAGCAGTTCTTC.

This clone was seen only once. The CDR3 coding sequence is TGCGCCAGCAGCTTGGCACTGAGCTCCTACAATGAGCAGTTCTTC. Its translation is CASSLALSSYNEQFF. The rearrangement uses TRBV5-1 and TRBJ2-1; D gene uncertain. Germline values: CDR1 SGHRS, CDR2 YFSETQ. The CDR3 runs to 15 residues. Trimming shortened V by 0 bases and J by 0 bases, and 7 bases separated the two germline ends.

V and J are TRBV7-2 and TRBJ1-5; D is perhaps TRBD1 (5 bases). From germline, CDR1 is SGHTA and CDR2 FQGNSA. V was trimmed by 1 base and J by 9 bases, leaving 13 bases between them. The CDR3 runs 14 residues. The CDR3 loop is CASSLDGARRPQHF. The CDR3, as DNA: TGTGCCAGCAGCTTAGACGGGGCGCGGAGGCCCCAGCATTTT.

The gene calls are TRBV11-2 and TRBJ2-7; D is possibly TRBD1 (6 bases). The V and J ends lost 5 bases and 3 bases respectively, with 11 bases between them. CDR3 length equals 13 residues. Per germline, CDR1 SGHAT and CDR2 FQNNGV. CDR3 bases: TGTGCCAGCAGCCGGGACAACTACTACGAGCAGTACTTC. Translation: CASSRDNYYEQYF.

This clone was counted once. The rearrangement joins TRBV6-5 to TRBJ2-2; D not resolved. The V gene lost 6 bases and the J gene lost 5 bases, with 13 bases spanning the gap. This CDR3 is 14 amino acids long. In germline, CDR1 is MNHEY, CDR2 SVGAGI. The CDR3 DNA reads TGTGCCAGCAGGCGTCGCCCTAAGACCGGGGAGCTGTTTTTT. It specifies CASRRRPKTGELFF.

This clone has just a few counts. This chain joins TRBV5-1 and TRBJ1-1; possibly TRBD1 for D (6 bases). The CDR3 runs to 18 residues. The germline V gene has CDR1 SGHRS and CDR2 YFSETQ. The ends were cut back, 3 bases at V and 4 bases at J, with 25 bases in the middle. Here the CDR3 reads CASSSGAQLQGGITEAFF. The DNA of the CDR3 is TGCGCCAGCAGCTCCGGTGCCCAACTACAGGGCGGGATCACTGAAGCTTTCTTT.

This clone has only one observation. V is TRBV6-1 and J is TRBJ2-3; 12 bases fit TRBD2. V was pared by 5 bases and J by 4 bases, with 4 bases of the junction left unmatched. This CDR3 contains 15 residues. The germline CDR1 and CDR2 sequences are MNHNS and SASEGT. For the CDR3, the DNA is TGTGCCAGCAGTCCCCTAGCGGGGGGGCCAGATACGCAGTATTTT. Translation gives CASSPLAGGPDTQYF.

V is TRBV28 and J is TRBJ1-5; 12 nucleotides agree with TRBD1. J was trimmed by 7 bases and V by 5 bases; bases with no gene match: 9. This CDR3 has 16 residues. Germline CDR1 reads MDHEN; CDR2 reads SYDVKM. The CDR3 protein is CASSPAGTGGEQPQHF. In DNA form, the CDR3 reads TGTGCCAGCAGTCCCGCCGGGACAGGGGGCGAACAGCCCCAGCATTTT.

The chain recombines TRBV5-1 with TRBJ2-1; 11 bases fit TRBD2. Germline V gene lookup returns CDR1 SGHRS and CDR2 YFSETQ. This CDR3 contains 14 residues. The V and J ends lost 4 bases and 10 bases, in that order; junction bases with no gene match: 7. CDR3 nucleotide sequence: TGCGCCAGCAGCGTAGCGGGGGGGAGTATAGAGCAGTTCTTC. Protein: CASSVAGGSIEQFF.

The rearrangement uses TRBV27 and TRBJ1-3; perhaps TRBD1 as D (6 bases). V was pared by 2 bases and J by 4 bases, with 9 bases between. The germline CDR1 and CDR2 sequences are MNHEY and SMNVEV (reference sequence). This CDR3 is 14 amino acids long. As DNA, the CDR3 is TGTGCCAGCAGTTTAACAGGGCTGGGAAACACCATATATTTT. Translated, it gives CASSLTGLGNTIYF.

The rearrangement uses TRBV5-1 and TRBJ2-5, with a tentative D call TRBD2 (5 bases). The CDR3 has 15 residues. With 0 bases removed from V and 5 bases from J, the gap between germline ends came to 14 bases. Germline CDR1 SGHRS, CDR2 YFSETQ. The DNA of the CDR3 is TGCGCCAGCAGCTTGGGGACTGACCTAGGGGAGACCCAGTACTTC. Translated, it gives CASSLGTDLGETQYF. The complete variable domain, with remaining parts taken from reference TRBV5-1 and TRBJ2-5, reads KAGVTQTPRYLIKTRGQQVTLSCSPISGHRSVSWYQQTPGQGLQFLFEYFSETQRNKGNFPGRFSGRQFSNSRSEMNVSTLELGDSALYLCASSLGTDLGETQYFGPGTRLLVL.

The genes are TRBV6-1 and TRBJ2-3; D might be TRBD2 (7 bases). Deletions cut 7 bases from V and 2 bases from J, with 13 bases between. Germline V gene sequence: CDR1 MNHNS, CDR2 SASEGT. This CDR3 region has 14 residues. The CDR3 DNA sequence: TGTGCCAGCAATAAGGGGGGGGACACAGATACGCAGTATTTT. It codes for CASNKGGDTDTQYF.

The J gene is TRBJ1-1, the V gene TRBV27, with 8 bases identical to TRBD1. Germline V gives CDR1 MNHEY, CDR2 SMNVEV (reference sequence). The ends lost 4 bases at V and 1 base at J; junction bases unmatched: 5. This CDR3 is 15 amino acids long. Here the CDR3 reads CASSWGTGGNTEAFF. CDR3 in DNA: TGTGCCAGCAGTTGGGGAACAGGGGGGAACACTGAAGCTTTCTTT.

The rearrangement uses TRBV29-1 and TRBJ2-5, with no clear D. Trimming removed 0 bases at V and 4 bases at J, with 9 bases between. Germline V CDR1 and CDR2: SQVTM, ANQGSEA. The CDR3 contains 13 residues. CDR3 nucleotides: TGCAGCGTTGAAGATCGTGGGTTAGAGACCCAGTACTTC. Protein product: CSVEDRGLETQYF.

The chain combines TRBV2 with TRBJ1-6; no clear D gene. Germline V CDR1 and CDR2: SNHLY, FYNNEI. V was cut by 6 bases and J by 0 bases, with 12 bases left in between. The CDR3 runs to 16 residues. CDR3 DNA: TGTGCCAGCAGCCCCGCAGGCAGCTCCTATAATTCACCCCTCCACTTT. Its translation is CASSPAGSSYNSPLHF.

The chain couples TRBV30 to TRBJ1-4; unclear D gene. CDR3 length equals 12 residues. CDR1 and CDR2 from the germline V gene are GTSNPN and SVGIG (reference sequence). V was shortened by 5 bases and J by 10 bases, with 14 bases between the two germline ends. In DNA, the CDR3 is TGTGCCTGGGGTCCGGAGGGCGGAAAACTGTTTTTT. Its protein is CAWGPEGGKLFF.

The chain is built from TRBV14 and TRBJ1-2, with 7 bases matching TRBD1. The length of the CDR3 is 16 residues. J was trimmed by 6 bases and V by 0 bases; bases with no gene match: 10. Germline V gene sequence: CDR1 SGHDN, CDR2 FVKESK. The CDR3 loop reads CASSQDWRGRVDGYTF. The CDR3 nucleotides read TGTGCCAGCAGCCAAGATTGGAGGGGGCGTGTTGATGGCTACACCTTC.

The rearrangement uses TRBV19 and TRBJ2-7; possibly TRBD1 for D (6 bases). V was clipped by 3 bases and J by 3 bases, with 12 bases between them. CDR1 is LNHDA and CDR2 is SQIVND in the germline V gene (reference sequence). The CDR3 spans 14 residues. Here the CDR3 reads CASSIAGVLYEQYF. For the CDR3, the DNA is TGTGCCAGTAGTATTGCAGGGGTTCTCTACGAGCAGTACTTC.

This chain joins TRBV21-1 and TRBJ1-6. TRBV21-1 is shown as a pseudogene. CDR3 length: 17 residues. The CDR3 region has the DNA TGTGCCAGCAGCAAAGGTCAGCTCAGCTCCTATAATTCACCCCTCCACTTT. This encodes CASSKGQLSSYNSPLHF.

The chain has TRBV6-5 and TRBJ1-1; D not certain. The CDR3 has 12 amino acids. The V end was cut by 7 bases, the J end by 7 bases, with 13 bases between. CDR1 and CDR2 (germline): MNHEY, SVGAGI. The CDR3 bases are TGTGCCAGCAATCGGGTAGGGAGTGAAGCTTTCTTT. Its translation is CASNRVGSEAFF.

The J gene is TRBJ1-6, the V gene TRBV15; unclear D gene. Trimming pared 0 bases from V and 8 bases from J, leaving 5 bases between. CDR1 is LNHNV, CDR2 YYDKDF, per germline (reference sequence). This CDR3 spans 13 amino acids. CDR3 amino acids: CATSRDTYSPLHF. The CDR3 nucleotides are TGTGCCACCAGCAGAGATACGTATTCACCCCTCCACTTT.

This clone was observed a handful of times. The chain's CDR3 is CASSSYSDTEAFF. In DNA, the CDR3 is TGTGCCAGCAGCTCGTATTCGGACACTGAAGCTTTCTTT. This chain joins TRBV11-2 and TRBJ1-1; D is ambiguous. The CDR3 totals 13 residues. The V end was cut by 4 bases, the J end by 3 bases, with 9 bases between. CDR1 is SGHAT, CDR2 FQNNGV, per germline. The complete variable domain, with remaining parts taken from reference TRBV11-2 and TRBJ1-1, reads EAGVAQSPRYKIIEKRQSVAFWCNPISGHATLYWYQQILGQGPKLLIQFQNNGVVDDSQLPKDRFSAERLKGVDSTLKIQPAKLEDSAVYLCASSSYSDTEAFFGQGTRLTVV.

The chain combines TRBV7-9 with TRBJ2-5; TRBD1 or TRBD2 may be the D gene (5 bases each). Between the trimmed V and J ends, which lost 5 bases and 3 bases, there was a span of 13 bases. The germline gives CDR1 SEHNR, CDR2 FQNEAQ (reference sequence). This CDR3 is built from 14 residues. CDR3 DNA: TGTGCCAGCAGCCTCCGGGACGTCGAAGAGACCCAGTACTTC. The encoded protein is CASSLRDVEETQYF.

CDR3 nucleotides: TGTGCCAGCAGCCCCCGGGGGGCGGGGCAAATACCGCAGTACTTC. Its translation is CASSPRGAGQIPQYF. The chain combines TRBV6-5 with TRBJ2-7; D may be TRBD2 (7 bases). Between the trimmed V and J ends, which lost 6 bases and 9 bases, there was a span of 24 bases. Germline V gene lookup returns CDR1 MNHEY and CDR2 SVGAGI. The CDR3 is 15 residues long.